The text below deals with one TCR beta chain. The data were obtained in a study of cytomegalovirus exposure and HLA in healthy donors. The PCR made use of 60 Vbeta and 13 Jbeta primers. Only in-frame clones appear in the TCRdb table, and some are missing; sequencing was by immunoSEQ multiplex PCR. The sample has about 92,000 clones; about three quarters are singletons. Specimen: PBMCs. This receptor was obtained from a man over 45 in good health and CMV-seropositive.

CDR3 sequence: CASSSLAGSTDTQYF. As DNA, the CDR3 is TGTGCCAGCAGTTCGCTAGCGGGGAGCACAGATACGCAGTATTTT. The rearrangement joins TRBV6-1 to TRBJ2-3, with 9 positions matching TRBD2. The V gene end was trimmed by 5 bases and the J gene end by 0 bases; junction bases not matched to a gene: 3. Germline V gene lookup returns CDR1 MNHNS and CDR2 SASEGT. The CDR3 is 15 amino acids.